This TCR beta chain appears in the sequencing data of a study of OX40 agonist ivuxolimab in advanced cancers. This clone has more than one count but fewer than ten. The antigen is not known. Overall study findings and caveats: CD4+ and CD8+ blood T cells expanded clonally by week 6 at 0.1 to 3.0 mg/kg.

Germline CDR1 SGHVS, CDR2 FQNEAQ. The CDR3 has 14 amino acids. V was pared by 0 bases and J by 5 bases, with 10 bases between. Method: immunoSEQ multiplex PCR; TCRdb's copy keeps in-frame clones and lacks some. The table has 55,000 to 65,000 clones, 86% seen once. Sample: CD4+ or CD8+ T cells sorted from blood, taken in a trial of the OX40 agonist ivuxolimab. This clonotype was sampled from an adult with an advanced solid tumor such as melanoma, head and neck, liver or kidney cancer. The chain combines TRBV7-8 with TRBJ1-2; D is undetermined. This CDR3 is CASSLARQLYGYTF. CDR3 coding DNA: TGTGCCAGCAGCTTAGCACGTCAGTTGTATGGCTACACCTTC.